The sample holds one count of the clone carrying this T cell receptor (beta chain). Its antigen is still unknown. Data came from immunoSEQ multiplex PCR; TCRdb stores just in-frame clones and leaves some out. Of 140,000 to 150,000 clones in the sample, 88% are singletons; the top ten hold about 5%. The V end was cut by 8 bases, the J end by 6 bases, with 16 bases between. The germline gives CDR1 MDHEN, CDR2 SYDVKM. This CDR3 is built from 14 residues. This record comes from a study of T cell responses to AZD1222 COVID-19 vaccine. Regarding the study as a whole: Spike-wide vaccine-associated CD4 TCRs dominated at 160-218 and 743-854. Following two doses of AZD1222, Spike-specific TCR breadth and depth rose. Reportedly, close to half of spike-specific TCRs are directed against unmutated variant regions. Repertoire collection took place solely once the T cell response had peaked.

The sample consisted of peripheral blood, taken 28 days after the second dose of the MenACWY control vaccine. This receptor was taken from an adult who received the MenACWY meningococcal vaccine as a control. The rearrangement uses TRBV28 and TRBJ2-2; tentatively, D is TRBD1 (6 bases). DNA of the CDR3: TGTGCCAGCGCGACCCCAGGGGACGCCGGGGAGCTGTTTTTT. Translation gives CASATPGDAGELFF.